The entry below gives a single TCR beta chain sequence along with its context. The target antigen is unknown. This sample is part of a study of cytomegalovirus exposure and HLA in healthy donors. Study conclusions and caveats: Confirmation was obtained in vitro that a few CMV-associated chains are specific for CMV antigens. It was likely that a cluster of highly shared sequence variants was a sequencing artifact. Over 15,000 TCR beta sequences were associated with HLA alleles at 0.05 false discovery rate in a later analysis.

Losses at the gene ends were 2 bases for V and 3 bases for J; bases not matched to a gene: 6. The CDR3 loop spans 17 amino acids. Per germline, CDR1 MNHEY and CDR2 SMNVEV (reference sequence). Primers: 60 Vbeta forward and 13 Jbeta reverse. TCRdb keeps only in-frame clones here, not all; method: immunoSEQ multiplex PCR. Here the sample spans approximately 51,000 clones, 81% being singletons. V usage is TRBV27 and J usage is TRBJ2-6, with TRBD2 matching 8 bases. The receptor comes from a boy aged 5-17 years in good health and CMV-seropositive. Sequencing was performed on PBMCs. The CDR3 sequence: CASSLSGSPSGANVLTF. CDR3 bases: TGTGCCAGCAGTTTAAGCGGGAGCCCGAGTGGGGCCAACGTCCTGACTTTC.